This T cell receptor beta chain was sequenced during a study of a mutant IDH1 vaccine in newly diagnosed glioma. Study overall: Treated patients had a mean age of approximately 40 years and a 62.5% male, around 38% female split. Most patients had radiochemotherapy with temozolomide before enrollment; others had one alone. Whole-study results and caveats: Seemingly, top peripheral T cell clonotype changes bore no relation to pseudoprogression.

Libraries were prepared by immunoSEQ multiplex PCR; TCRdb keeps only in-frame clonotypes and omits some of them. Among tens of thousands of clones listed, roughly 90% were seen once. This sample's time point: baseline, week 1 (first vaccination visit). Indicated treatment: pre-vaccination baseline after standard-of-care therapy. With 0 bases removed from V and 7 bases from J, the gap between germline ends came to 21 bases. CDR1 is LGHNA, CDR2 YNFKEQ, per germline. This CDR3 has 17 residues. Details on this clone: The antigen is not known.

This clonotype was obtained from a man in his forties with glioma. Sequences were derived from PBMCs, sampled from a glioma patient treated with radiotherapy, temozolomide or both. The chain uses TRBV4-2 and TRBJ1-2, with a weak D call TRBD1 (5 bases). CDR3 DNA sequence: TGTGCCAGCAGCCAAGAATTAGAGGGGCGGCCGGGCTTTGGCTACACCTTC. As protein: CASSQELEGRPGFGYTF.